These 17 T cell receptor beta chains were all obtained from the same sample, sequenced in a study of T cells in Graves' hyperthyroidism and ophthalmopathy. The TCR beta CDR3 regions underwent amplification using RNA transcripts as the source. First-round RT-PCR targeting the TCR CDR3 was performed with the HTBI primer set. TCRdb re-derived calls from the multiplex PCR reads in MiXCR, one entry per CDR3 protein. The sample consists of roughly 530,000 distinct CDR3 sequences, roughly 18% of them appearing once. The sample taken for sequencing was blood. The receptors come from a woman under 30 with Graves' ophthalmopathy.

CDR3 nucleotide sequence: TGCAGTGCTAGAGGGGCGGGGGACATTCTACAAGAGACCCAGTACTTC. It translates to CSARGAGDILQETQYF. V is TRBV20-1 and J is TRBJ2-5; possibly TRBD2 for D (7 bases). CDR3 length: 16 amino acids. Germline lookup yields CDR1 DFQATT and CDR2 SNEGSKA (reference sequence). V shed 1 base and J shed 2 bases, with 17 bases lying between them.

This chain joins TRBV30 and TRBJ2-7; 11 bases agree with TRBD2. The V gene's germline CDR1 is GTSNPN and CDR2 SVGIG (reference sequence). Trimming took 2 bases from V and 6 from J; bases not matched to a gene: 6. The CDR3 totals 14 residues. The CDR3 sequence is CAWSKLAGAREQYF. The CDR3 DNA sequence: TGTGCCTGGAGTAAACTAGCGGGAGCCCGCGAGCAGTACTTC.

This clonotype has a count of ten or more. V and J are TRBV28 and TRBJ1-2; D is undetermined. CDR1 is MDHEN, CDR2 SYDVKM, per germline. This CDR3 has 11 amino acids. The ends were cut back, 9 bases at V and 0 bases at J, with 5 bases in the middle. The CDR3 is CASQANYGYTF. The CDR3 DNA reads TGTGCCAGTCAAGCTAACTATGGCTACACCTTC.

In regard to this clonotype: This clone may be a read error of a much larger clone one base away. The chain couples TRBV3-1 to TRBJ1-1, with D unclear. Germline V gene sequence: CDR1 LGHDT, CDR2 YNNKEL (reference sequence). The CDR3 sequence is 11 residues long. Trimming removed 10 bases from V and 2 bases from J, with 8 bases in between. This CDR3 reads CANTANTEAFF. The DNA of the CDR3 is TGTGCCAACACTGCAAACACTGAAGCTTTCTTT.

The table lists this clonotype with many counts. This chain joins TRBV12-3 or TRBV12-4 and TRBJ1-1; TRBD1 matches 7 bases. The CDR3 covers 14 residues. With V trimmed by 6 bases and J by 1 base, 5 bases remained unmatched. CDR3 region: CASSRTGRNTEAFF. CDR3 nucleotide sequence: TGTGCCAGCAGCCGGACAGGACGGAACACTGAAGCTTTCTTT.

Many counts were recorded for this clonotype. The rearrangement joins TRBV7-9 to TRBJ2-5; TRBD1 matches at 7 bases. V lost 0 bases, J lost 5 bases, and 3 bases stayed unmatched. Per germline, CDR1 SEHNR and CDR2 FQNEAQ (reference sequence). The CDR3 runs 14 residues. CDR3 loop: CASSLAGGAETQYF. The DNA for the CDR3 is TGTGCCAGCAGCTTAGCAGGGGGCGCTGAGACCCAGTACTTC.

On this clonotype itself: Germline is not matched at one junction end, which may reflect a read error. The V gene is TRBV5-1, the J gene TRBJ2-2; 7 positions match TRBD1. Germline V gene data show CDR1 as SGHRS and CDR2 as YFSETQ. The CDR3 covers 15 residues. The CDR3 nucleotides are TGTGCCAGCAGCCCCCAAGACAGGGTAGCCGGGGAGCTGTTTTTT. Translated, it gives CASSPQDRVAGELFF.

Notes on this clonotype: Germline is not matched at one junction end, which may reflect a read error. The chain joins TRBV3-1 to TRBJ2-5, with a weak D call TRBD2 (7 bases). CDR3 length: 15 residues. Germline assignment: CDR1 LGHDT and CDR2 YNNKEL (reference sequence). The CDR3 protein is CASSPRGGEMETQYF. For the CDR3, the DNA is TGCGCCAGCAGCCCTCGAGGGGGGGAGATGGAGACCCAGTACTTC.

The chain employs TRBV13 and TRBJ2-1; 12 bases fit TRBD1. V lost 9 bases and J lost 9; bases outside the gene matches: 6. CDR1 PRHDT and CDR2 FYEKMQ come from the germline V gene (reference sequence). The CDR3 runs 13 residues. The CDR3 spells CASRGQGAGEQFF. CDR3 DNA sequence: TGTGCCAGTAGGGGACAGGGGGCTGGTGAGCAGTTCTTC. Together with reference TRBV13 and TRBJ2-1, the CDR3 gives the full variable domain: AAGVIQSPRHLIKEKRETATLKCYPIPRHDTVYWYQQGPGQDPQFLISFYEKMQSDKGSIPDRFSAQQFSDYHSELNMSSLELGDSALYFCASRGQGAGEQFFGPGTRLTVL.

The genes are TRBV2 and TRBJ2-3; 12 positions match TRBD2. Germline V gene lookup returns CDR1 SNHLY and CDR2 FYNNEI. This CDR3 comprises 16 residues. V lost 7 bases to trimming and J lost 1 base; unmatched junction nucleotides: 6. CDR3 sequence reads: CASTGLAGLGTDTQYF. CDR3 bases: TGTGCCAGCACAGGACTAGCGGGATTAGGCACAGATACGCAGTATTTT.

At least ten counts were recorded for this clonotype. The J gene is TRBJ2-3, the V gene TRBV7-3, with D tentatively TRBD2 (6 bases). V was clipped by 5 bases and J by 1 base, with 16 bases between them. Per the germline V gene, CDR1 is SGHTA and CDR2 is FQGTGA. CDR3 length equals 16 residues. The CDR3 DNA reads TGTGCCAGCAGCCCAAACGGGAGATCGGGCACAGATACGCAGTATTTT. It codes for CASSPNGRSGTDTQYF.

This clonotype was observed at least ten times. The V gene is TRBV12-3 or TRBV12-4, the J gene TRBJ1-2, with TRBD1 as a possible D gene (6 bases). The CDR3 covers 14 residues. Between the trimmed V and J ends, which lost 7 bases and 4 bases, there was a span of 16 bases. CDR3: CASTAGTPTYGYTF. The CDR3 DNA sequence: TGTGCCAGCACCGCCGGGACACCGACCTATGGCTACACCTTC.

This clonotype showed up just a few times. The V gene is TRBV18, the J gene TRBJ2-1; 9 positions match TRBD1. V was clipped by 6 bases and J by 2 bases; unmatched bases: 5. The CDR3 is made up of 15 amino acids. Germline CDR1 is KGHSH and CDR2 is LQKENI. Here the CDR3 reads CASSSNRGPYNEQFF. CDR3 DNA: TGTGCCAGCTCCTCCAACAGGGGGCCCTACAATGAGCAGTTCTTC.

This clonotype has ten or more counts. This chain links TRBV2 with TRBJ1-1; tentatively, D is TRBD1 (5 bases). Germline assignment: CDR1 SNHLY and CDR2 FYNNEI. V was trimmed by 0 bases and J by 6 bases, leaving 11 bases between them. The length of the CDR3 is 14 residues. The CDR3 reads CASSEAMGGSEAFF. CDR3 in DNA: TGTGCCAGCAGTGAAGCGATGGGGGGATCTGAAGCTTTCTTT. The variable domain in full, completed from reference TRBV2 and TRBJ1-1, reads EPEVTQTPSHQVTQMGQEVILRCVPISNHLYFYWYRQILGQKVEFLVSFYNNEISEKSEIFDDQFSVERPDGSNFTLKIRSTKLEDSAMYFCASSEAMGGSEAFFGQGTRLTVV.

The table lists this clonotype with many counts. V usage is TRBV20-1 and J usage is TRBJ1-5; tentatively, D is TRBD1 (6 bases). Trimming left V 6 bases short and J 3 bases short, with 15 bases between. Germline CDR1 and CDR2: DFQATT and SNEGSKA (reference sequence). This CDR3 is 14 amino acids long. The CDR3 region is CSAAGQTHNQPQHF. The DNA for the CDR3 is TGCAGTGCCGCTGGACAGACTCACAATCAGCCCCAGCATTTT.

This clonotype has a handful of counts. A read error is possible here, since a much larger clone lies one base away. The genes are TRBV7-9 and TRBJ2-5; possible D gene TRBD2, 6 bases. The V gene's germline CDR1 is SEHNR and CDR2 FQNEAQ (reference sequence). CDR3 length: 14 residues. The DNA of the CDR3 is TGTGCCAGCAGCTATCGGGACTTCCAAAAGACCCAGTACTTC. This gives the protein CASSYRDFQKTQYF.

The sample holds a few counts of this clonotype. The rearrangement links TRBV5-1 to TRBJ2-7; D remains ambiguous. From germline, CDR1 is SGHRS and CDR2 YFSETQ. Trimming cost V 0 bases and J 2 bases, with 9 bases left between them. The CDR3 has 14 amino acids. The CDR3 here is CASSLATATYEQYF. DNA of the CDR3: TGCGCCAGCAGCTTGGCCACAGCTACCTACGAGCAGTACTTC.